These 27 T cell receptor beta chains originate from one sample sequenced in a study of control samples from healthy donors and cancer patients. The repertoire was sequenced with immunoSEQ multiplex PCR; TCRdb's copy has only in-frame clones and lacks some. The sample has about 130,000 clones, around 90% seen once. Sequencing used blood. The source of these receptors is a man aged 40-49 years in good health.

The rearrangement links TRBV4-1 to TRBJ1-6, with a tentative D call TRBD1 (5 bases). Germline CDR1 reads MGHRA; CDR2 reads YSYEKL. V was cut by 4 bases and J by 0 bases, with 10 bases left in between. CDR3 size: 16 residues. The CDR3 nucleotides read TGCGCCAGCAGCCGAGACAGAAACTCCTATAATTCACCCCTCCACTTT. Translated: CASSRDRNSYNSPLHF.

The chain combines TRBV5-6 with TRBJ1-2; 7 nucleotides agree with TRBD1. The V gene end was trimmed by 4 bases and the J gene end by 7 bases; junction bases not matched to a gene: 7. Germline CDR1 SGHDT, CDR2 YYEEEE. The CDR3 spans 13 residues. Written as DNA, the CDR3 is TGTGCCAGCAGCCCGGACAGGACTGGTGGCTACACCTTC. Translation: CASSPDRTGGYTF.

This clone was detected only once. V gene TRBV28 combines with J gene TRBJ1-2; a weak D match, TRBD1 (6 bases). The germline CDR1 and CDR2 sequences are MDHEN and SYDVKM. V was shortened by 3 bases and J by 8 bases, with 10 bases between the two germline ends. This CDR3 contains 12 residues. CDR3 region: CASSLSGDGYTF. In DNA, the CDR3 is TGTGCCAGCAGTTTGTCAGGGGACGGCTACACCTTC.

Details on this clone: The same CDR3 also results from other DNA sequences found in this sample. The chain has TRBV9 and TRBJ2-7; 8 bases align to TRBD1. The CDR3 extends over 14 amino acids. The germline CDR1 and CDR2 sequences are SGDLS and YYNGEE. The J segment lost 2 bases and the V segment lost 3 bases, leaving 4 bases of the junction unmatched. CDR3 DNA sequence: TGTGCCAGCAGCGCCACGGGACAGGCCTACGAGCAGTACTTC. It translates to CASSATGQAYEQYF.

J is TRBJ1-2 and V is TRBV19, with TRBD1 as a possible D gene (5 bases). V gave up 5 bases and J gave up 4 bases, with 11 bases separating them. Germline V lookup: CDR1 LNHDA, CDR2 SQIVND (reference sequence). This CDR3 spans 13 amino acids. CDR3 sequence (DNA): TGTGCCAGTAGTCGCTCGGGGGTCTATGGCTACACCTTC. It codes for CASSRSGVYGYTF.

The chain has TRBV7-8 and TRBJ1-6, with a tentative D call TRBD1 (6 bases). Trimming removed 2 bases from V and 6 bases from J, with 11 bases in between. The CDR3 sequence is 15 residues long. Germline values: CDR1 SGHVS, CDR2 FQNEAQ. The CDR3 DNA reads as TGTGCCAGCAGCTTAATCAGGGGCTCTAATTCACCCCTCCACTTT. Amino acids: CASSLIRGSNSPLHF.

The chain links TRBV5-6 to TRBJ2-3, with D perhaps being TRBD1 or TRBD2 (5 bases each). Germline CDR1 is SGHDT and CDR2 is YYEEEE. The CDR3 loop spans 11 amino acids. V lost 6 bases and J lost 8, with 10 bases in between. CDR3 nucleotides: TGTGCCAGCATATCCGGGACTACGCAGTATTTT. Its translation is CASISGTTQYF.

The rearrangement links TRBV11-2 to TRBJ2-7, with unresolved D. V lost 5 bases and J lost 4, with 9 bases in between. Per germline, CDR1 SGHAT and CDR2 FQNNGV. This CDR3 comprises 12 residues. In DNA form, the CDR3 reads TGTGCCAGCAGCCCCGTGCCTTACGAGCAGTACTTC. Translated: CASSPVPYEQYF. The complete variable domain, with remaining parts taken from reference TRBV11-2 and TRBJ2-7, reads EAGVAQSPRYKIIEKRQSVAFWCNPISGHATLYWYQQILGQGPKLLIQFQNNGVVDDSQLPKDRFSAERLKGVDSTLKIQPAKLEDSAVYLCASSPVPYEQYFGPGTRLTVT.

CDR3 sequence (DNA): TGTGCCAGCCTCCGTGCAGGCGGCGAGCAGTACTTC. It codes for CASLRAGGEQYF. This rearrangement joins TRBV6-5 to TRBJ2-7, with D uncertain. This CDR3 contains 12 residues. V lost 8 bases and J 6 bases, leaving 14 bases between the germline ends. Germline lookup yields CDR1 MNHEY and CDR2 SVGAGI.

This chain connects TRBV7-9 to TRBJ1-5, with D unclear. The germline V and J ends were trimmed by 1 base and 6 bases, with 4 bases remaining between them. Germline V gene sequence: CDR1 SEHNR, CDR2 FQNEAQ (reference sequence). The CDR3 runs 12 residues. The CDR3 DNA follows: TGTGCCAGCAGCTTAGAGTTTCAGCCCCAGCATTTT. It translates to CASSLEFQPQHF.

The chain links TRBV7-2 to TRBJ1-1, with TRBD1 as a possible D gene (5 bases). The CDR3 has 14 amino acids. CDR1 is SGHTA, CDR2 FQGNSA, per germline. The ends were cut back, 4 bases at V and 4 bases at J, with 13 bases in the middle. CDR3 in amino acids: CASSSQGWLTEAFF. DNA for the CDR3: TGTGCCAGCAGCTCTCAGGGATGGCTCACTGAAGCTTTCTTT.

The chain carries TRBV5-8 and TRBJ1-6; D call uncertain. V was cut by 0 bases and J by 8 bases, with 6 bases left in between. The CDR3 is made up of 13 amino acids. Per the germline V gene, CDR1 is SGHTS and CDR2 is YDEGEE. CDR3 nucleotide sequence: TGTGCCAGCAGCTTGGCTGGGGATTCACCCCTCCACTTT. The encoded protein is CASSLAGDSPLHF.

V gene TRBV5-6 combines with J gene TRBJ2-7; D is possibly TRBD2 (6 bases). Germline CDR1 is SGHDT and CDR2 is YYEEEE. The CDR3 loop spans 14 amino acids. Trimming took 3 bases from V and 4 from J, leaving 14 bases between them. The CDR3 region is CASSWGTGGYEQYF. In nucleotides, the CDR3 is TGTGCCAGCAGCTGGGGGACCGGGGGATACGAGCAGTACTTC.

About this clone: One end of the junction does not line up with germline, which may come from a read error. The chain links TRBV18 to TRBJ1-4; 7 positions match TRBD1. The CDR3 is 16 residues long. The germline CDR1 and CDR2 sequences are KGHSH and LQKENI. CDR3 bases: TGTGCCAGCTCCCCACAGGGGCAGGCAACTAATGAAAAACTGTTTTTT. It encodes CASSPQGQATNEKLFF. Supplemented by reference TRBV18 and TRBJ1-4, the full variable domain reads NAGVMQNPRHLVRRRGQEARLRCSPMKGHSHVYWYRQLPEEGLKFMVYLQKENIIDESGMPKERFSAEFPKEGPSILRIQQVVRGDSAAYFCASSPQGQATNEKLFFGSGTQLSVL.

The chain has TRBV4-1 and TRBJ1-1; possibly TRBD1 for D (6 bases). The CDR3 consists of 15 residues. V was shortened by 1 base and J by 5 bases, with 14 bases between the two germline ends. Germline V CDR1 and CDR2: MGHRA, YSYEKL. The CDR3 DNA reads TGCGCCAGCAGCCAAGTGCTACGGACAGTTACTGAAGCTTTCTTT. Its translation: CASSQVLRTVTEAFF.

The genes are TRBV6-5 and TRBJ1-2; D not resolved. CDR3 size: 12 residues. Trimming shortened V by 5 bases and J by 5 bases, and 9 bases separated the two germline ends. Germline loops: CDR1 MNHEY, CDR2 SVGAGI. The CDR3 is CASSMGNYGYTF. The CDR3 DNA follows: TGTGCCAGCAGTATGGGGAATTATGGCTACACCTTC.

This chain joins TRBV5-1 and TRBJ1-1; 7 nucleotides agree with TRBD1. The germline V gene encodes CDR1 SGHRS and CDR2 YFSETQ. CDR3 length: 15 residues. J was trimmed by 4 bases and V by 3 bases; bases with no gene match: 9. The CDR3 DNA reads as TGCGCCAGCAGCTACTATAGGGGGCAGGGCACTGAAGCTTTCTTT. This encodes CASSYYRGQGTEAFF.

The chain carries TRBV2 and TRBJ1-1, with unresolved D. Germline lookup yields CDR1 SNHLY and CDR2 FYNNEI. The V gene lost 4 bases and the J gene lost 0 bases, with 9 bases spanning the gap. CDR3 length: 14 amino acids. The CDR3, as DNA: TGTGCCAGCAGTGGGCTTCAGCTGAACACTGAAGCTTTCTTT. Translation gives CASSGLQLNTEAFF. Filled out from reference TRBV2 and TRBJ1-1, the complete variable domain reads EPEVTQTPSHQVTQMGQEVILRCVPISNHLYFYWYRQILGQKVEFLVSFYNNEISEKSEIFDDQFSVERPDGSNFTLKIRSTKLEDSAMYFCASSGLQLNTEAFFGQGTRLTVV.

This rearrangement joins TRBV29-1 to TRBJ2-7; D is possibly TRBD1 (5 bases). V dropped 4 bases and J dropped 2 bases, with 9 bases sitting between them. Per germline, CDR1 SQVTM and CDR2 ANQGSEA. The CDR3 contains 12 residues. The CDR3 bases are TGCAGCGTTGTAAGCAGGGCCTACGAGCAGTACTTC. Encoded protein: CSVVSRAYEQYF.

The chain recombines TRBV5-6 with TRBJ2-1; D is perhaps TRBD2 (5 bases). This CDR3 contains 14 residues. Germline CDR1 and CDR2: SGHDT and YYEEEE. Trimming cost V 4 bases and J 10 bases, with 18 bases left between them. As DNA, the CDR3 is TGTGCCAGCAGCCCGCGGGCCCGTCGTGGGGAGCAGTTCTTC. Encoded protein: CASSPRARRGEQFF.

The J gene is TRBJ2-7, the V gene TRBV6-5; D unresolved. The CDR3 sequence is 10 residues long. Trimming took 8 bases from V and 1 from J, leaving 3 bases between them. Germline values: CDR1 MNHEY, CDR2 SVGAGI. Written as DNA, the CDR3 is TGTGCCAGCGCTTCCTACGAGCAGTACTTC. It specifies CASASYEQYF.

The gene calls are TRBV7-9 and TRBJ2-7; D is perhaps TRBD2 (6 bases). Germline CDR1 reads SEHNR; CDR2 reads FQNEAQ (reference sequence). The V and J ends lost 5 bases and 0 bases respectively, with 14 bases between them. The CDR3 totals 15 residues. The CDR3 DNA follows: TGTGCCAGCAGCCCCTATGGAGGGACCTCCTACGAGCAGTACTTC. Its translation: CASSPYGGTSYEQYF.

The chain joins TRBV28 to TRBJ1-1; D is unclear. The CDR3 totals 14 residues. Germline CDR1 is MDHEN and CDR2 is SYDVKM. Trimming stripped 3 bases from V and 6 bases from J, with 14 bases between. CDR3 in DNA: TGTGCCAGCAGTTTCTGGTCAGATCCCCCTGAAGCTTTCTTT. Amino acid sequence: CASSFWSDPPEAFF.

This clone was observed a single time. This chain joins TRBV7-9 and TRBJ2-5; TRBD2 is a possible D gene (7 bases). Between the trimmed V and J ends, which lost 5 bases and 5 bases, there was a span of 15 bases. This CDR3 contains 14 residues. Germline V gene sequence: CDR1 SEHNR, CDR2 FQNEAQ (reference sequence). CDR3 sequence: CASSQGGVGETQYF. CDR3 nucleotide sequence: TGTGCCAGCAGCCAAGGGGGGGTCGGGGAGACCCAGTACTTC.

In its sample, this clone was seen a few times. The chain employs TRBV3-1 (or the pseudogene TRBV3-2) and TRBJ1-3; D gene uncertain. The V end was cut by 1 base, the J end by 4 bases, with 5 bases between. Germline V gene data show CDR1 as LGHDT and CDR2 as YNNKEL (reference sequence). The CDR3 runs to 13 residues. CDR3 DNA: TGTGCCAGCAGCCAAGCTAACGGAAACACCATATATTTT. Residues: CASSQANGNTIYF.

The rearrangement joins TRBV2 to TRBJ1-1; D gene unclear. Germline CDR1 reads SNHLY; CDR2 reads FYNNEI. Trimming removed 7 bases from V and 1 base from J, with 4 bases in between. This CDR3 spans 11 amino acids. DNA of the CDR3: TGTGCCAGCATAGAGAACACTGAAGCTTTCTTT. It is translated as CASIENTEAFF.

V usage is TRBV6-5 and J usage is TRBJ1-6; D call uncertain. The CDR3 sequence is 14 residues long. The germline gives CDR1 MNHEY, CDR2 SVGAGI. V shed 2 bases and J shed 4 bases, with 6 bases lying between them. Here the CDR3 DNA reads TGTGCCAGCAGTTACAGGGCTTATAATTCACCCCTCCACTTT. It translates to CASSYRAYNSPLHF.